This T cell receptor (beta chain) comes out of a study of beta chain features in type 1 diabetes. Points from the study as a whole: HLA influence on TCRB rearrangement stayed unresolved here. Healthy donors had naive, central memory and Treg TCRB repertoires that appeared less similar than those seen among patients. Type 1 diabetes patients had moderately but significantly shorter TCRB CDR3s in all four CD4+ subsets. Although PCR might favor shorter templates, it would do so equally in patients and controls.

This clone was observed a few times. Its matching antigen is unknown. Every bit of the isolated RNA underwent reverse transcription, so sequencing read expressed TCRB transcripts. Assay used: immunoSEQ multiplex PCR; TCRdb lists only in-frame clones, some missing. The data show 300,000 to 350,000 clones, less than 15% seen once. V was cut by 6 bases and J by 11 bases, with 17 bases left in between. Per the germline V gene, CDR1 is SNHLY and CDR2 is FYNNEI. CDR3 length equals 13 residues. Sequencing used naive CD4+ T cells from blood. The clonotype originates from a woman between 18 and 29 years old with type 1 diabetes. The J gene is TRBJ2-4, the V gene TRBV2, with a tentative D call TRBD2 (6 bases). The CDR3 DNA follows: TGTGCCAGCAGACCGGGGAGGCCGACCGTTCAGTACTTC. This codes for CASRPGRPTVQYF.